The 29 T cell receptor beta chains in this list originate from one sample, sequenced in a study of shared clonotypes between healthy human individuals. The table came from immunoSEQ multiplex PCR; TCRdb's copy has only in-frame clones and leaves some out. The sample has about 2.3 million clones; just under 95% are singletons. The specimen was naive CD4+ T cells from PBMCs. The subset here: CD45RA+ positively selected. The receptor source for this set is a man aged 18 to 29 in good health. Some clones in this sample may be carry-over from other donors' samples.

As regards this clone: In the same sample, other DNA sequences code for this CDR3. The chain is built from TRBV9 and TRBJ2-3; TRBD1 matches at 10 bases. Germline assignment: CDR1 SGDLS and CDR2 YYNGEE. The CDR3 loop spans 15 amino acids. The V and J ends lost 3 bases and 3 bases, in that order; junction bases with no gene match: 4. CDR3 amino acids: CASSALGQGTDTQYF. For the CDR3, the DNA is TGTGCCAGCAGCGCCCTGGGACAGGGGACAGATACGCAGTATTTT.

A single count supports this clone. The chain employs TRBV7-6 and TRBJ2-1, with 10 positions matching TRBD1. The CDR3 spans 16 residues. V was pared by 3 bases and J by 7 bases, with 9 bases of the junction left unmatched. The germline V gene has CDR1 SGHVS and CDR2 FNYEAQ. Here the CDR3 DNA reads TGTGCCAGCAGCTTCCGACAGGGGGCCAGTTTGAATGAGCAGTTCTTC. Its protein is CASSFRQGASLNEQFF. Looking up the rest from reference TRBV7-6 and TRBJ2-1 gives the full variable domain: GAGVSQSPRYKVTKRGQDVALRCDPISGHVSLYWYRQALGQGPEFLTYFNYEAQQDKSGLPNDRFSAERPEGSISTLTIQRTEQRDSAMYRCASSFRQGASLNEQFFGPGTRLTVL.

The V gene is TRBV10-3, the J gene TRBJ1-3; D gene unclear. Germline-derived CDR1 and CDR2 are ENHRY and SYGVKD. Trimming removed 6 bases at V and 4 bases at J, with 10 bases between. The CDR3 loop spans 13 amino acids. The CDR3 DNA reads TGTGCCATCAGATTGTCCTTGGGAAACACCATATATTTT. Translation gives CAIRLSLGNTIYF.

The chain couples TRBV7-6 to TRBJ1-2, with TRBD1 matching 8 bases. Losses at the gene ends were 1 base for V and 8 bases for J; bases not matched to a gene: 12. The CDR3 covers 16 residues. Germline loops: CDR1 SGHVS, CDR2 FNYEAQ. CDR3 DNA: TGTGCCAGCAGCTTAGGGTCGAGGGGGACAGGCTTCGGCTACACCTTC. This sequence encodes CASSLGSRGTGFGYTF.

With respect to this clone: Additional DNA sequences in this sample encode the identical CDR3. The chain is built from TRBV9 and TRBJ1-3; D gene uncertain. V was cut by 0 bases and J by 4 bases, with 11 bases left in between. CDR3 length: 15 amino acids. From germline, CDR1 is SGDLS and CDR2 YYNGEE. CDR3 loop: CASSVEGGMGNTIYF. CDR3 coding DNA: TGTGCCAGCAGCGTAGAGGGCGGGATGGGAAACACCATATATTTT.

The chain is built from TRBV18 and TRBJ2-7; possible D gene TRBD2, 5 bases. This CDR3 contains 15 residues. The V end was cut by 4 bases, the J end by 1 base, with 14 bases between. Germline V gene sequence: CDR1 KGHSH, CDR2 LQKENI. In DNA, the CDR3 is TGTGCCAGCTCACTTCAAGGACTCTCATCCTACGAGCAGTACTTC. Translating it yields CASSLQGLSSYEQYF.

The chain has TRBV5-1 and TRBJ2-4; possibly TRBD1 for D (5 bases). V lost 0 bases and J 9 bases, leaving 13 bases between the germline ends. The CDR3 totals 14 residues. Germline CDR1 is SGHRS and CDR2 is YFSETQ. CDR3 sequence (DNA): TGCGCCAGCAGCTTGGTTTTCCAGGGCGGCATTCAGTACTTC. Translation: CASSLVFQGGIQYF.

This chain connects TRBV19 to TRBJ1-4, with D maybe TRBD1 (5 bases). CDR1 and CDR2 (germline): LNHDA, SQIVND (reference sequence). The V gene lost 4 bases and the J gene lost 2 bases, with 8 bases spanning the gap. The CDR3 length is 14 residues. The CDR3 DNA follows: TGTGCCAGTAGTACAGGGAATACTAATGAAAAACTGTTTTTT. It yields the protein CASSTGNTNEKLFF.

This chain connects TRBV25-1 to TRBJ1-3, with D maybe TRBD1 (5 bases). Germline V CDR1 and CDR2: MGHDK, SYGVNS. This CDR3 comprises 15 residues. Trimming cost V 4 bases and J 0 bases, with 10 bases left between them. CDR3 bases: TGTGCCAGCAGTGGGAGAACAGGCTCTGGAAACACCATATATTTT. Protein: CASSGRTGSGNTIYF.

This rearrangement joins TRBV7-3 to TRBJ2-3, with 7 bases lining up with TRBD2. Germline CDR1 SGHTA, CDR2 FQGTGA. The V and J ends lost 6 bases and 2 bases, in that order; junction bases with no gene match: 8. The CDR3 length is 15 residues. The CDR3 region is CASSSTSRITDTQYF. DNA for the CDR3: TGTGCCAGCAGTTCGACTAGCAGAATCACAGATACGCAGTATTTT.

The chain couples TRBV7-3 to TRBJ2-3; 7 positions agree with TRBD1. Germline trimming cut 1 base from V and 14 bases from J; bases unmatched to any gene: 9. The CDR3 is 13 amino acids. The V gene's germline CDR1 is SGHTA and CDR2 FQGTGA. CDR3 coding DNA: TGTGCCAGCAGCTTAAGACAGGGAGTCGGGTCGTATTTT. Protein product: CASSLRQGVGSYF.

This clone was observed a handful of times. Distinct nucleotide sequences in the sample also encode this CDR3. The CDR3 coding sequence is TGTGCCAGCAGCAGGGACGGCAATCAGCCCCAGCATTTT. It encodes CASSRDGNQPQHF. The chain uses TRBV7-9 and TRBJ1-5; possible D gene TRBD1, 5 bases. The CDR3 has 13 amino acids. Per the germline V gene, CDR1 is SEHNR and CDR2 is FQNEAQ (reference sequence). Trimming took 5 bases from V and 2 from J, leaving 7 bases between them. Together with reference TRBV7-9 and TRBJ1-5, the CDR3 gives the full variable domain: DTGVSQNPRHKITKRGQNVTFRCDPISEHNRLYWYRQTLGQGPEFLTYFQNEAQLEKSRLLSDRFSAERPKGSFSTLEIQRTEQGDSAMYLCASSRDGNQPQHFGDGTRLSIL.

With respect to this clone: Distinct nucleotide sequences in the sample also encode this CDR3. The DNA of the CDR3 is TGCGCCAGCAGCTTGGCGGTTCAAGAGACCCAGTACTTC. It yields the protein CASSLAVQETQYF. The chain has TRBV5-1 and TRBJ2-5, with unresolved D. The CDR3 runs to 13 residues. The V gene lost 0 bases and the J gene lost 2 bases, with 5 bases spanning the gap. Germline V gene data show CDR1 as SGHRS and CDR2 as YFSETQ.

This chain links TRBV5-1 with TRBJ2-2; D is possibly TRBD1 or TRBD2 (5 bases each). The length of the CDR3 is 15 residues. The germline CDR1 and CDR2 sequences are SGHRS and YFSETQ. Trimming pared 2 bases from V and 5 bases from J, leaving 13 bases between. This chain's CDR3 is CASSFSGEGTGELFF. The CDR3, as DNA: TGCGCCAGCAGCTTCAGCGGAGAGGGGACCGGGGAGCTGTTTTTT.

V usage is TRBV11-2 and J usage is TRBJ2-5; 7 bases are shared with TRBD2. V trimming: 1 base; J trimming: 7 bases; junction bases outside the gene matches: 3. The CDR3 is 13 amino acids. The germline CDR1 and CDR2 sequences are SGHAT and FQNNGV. The CDR3 here is CASSLVPSGTQYF. In DNA form, the CDR3 reads TGTGCCAGCAGCTTAGTACCTAGCGGGACCCAGTACTTC.

This clone was seen a few times. The V gene is TRBV28, the J gene TRBJ1-1, with 7 bases matching TRBD1. V gave up 5 bases and J gave up 7 bases; unmatched junction bases: 4. Germline V lookup: CDR1 MDHEN, CDR2 SYDVKM. This CDR3 comprises 12 residues. The CDR3 DNA sequence: TGTGCCAGCAGTGTACAGGGGAATGAAGCTTTCTTT. This codes for CASSVQGNEAFF.

This rearrangement joins TRBV7-3 to TRBJ2-1; no clear D gene. Trimming shortened V by 4 bases and J by 7 bases, and 8 bases separated the two germline ends. The germline gives CDR1 SGHTA, CDR2 FQGTGA. The CDR3 consists of 12 residues. The CDR3 nucleotides read TGTGCCAGCAGCTCTTTACGAAATGAGCAGTTCTTC. Protein sequence: CASSSLRNEQFF.

As for this clone: Different DNA sequences within this sample yield the same CDR3. J is TRBJ2-7 and V is TRBV5-5, with D unresolved. Trimming took 4 bases from V and 2 from J, leaving 7 bases between them. CDR1 is SGHKS, CDR2 YYEKEE, per germline (reference sequence). The CDR3 is made up of 12 amino acids. CDR3 region: CASSLVAYEQYF. The CDR3 DNA reads as TGTGCCAGCAGCCTGGTAGCCTACGAGCAGTACTTC.

This chain links TRBV5-1 with TRBJ2-7, with D possibly being TRBD2 (5 bases). The length of the CDR3 is 13 residues. CDR1 and CDR2 from the germline V gene are SGHRS and YFSETQ. The V end was cut by 7 bases, the J end by 6 bases, with 17 bases between. The chain's CDR3 is CASYITAGVEQYF. The DNA for the CDR3 is TGCGCCAGCTATATAACAGCCGGGGTCGAGCAGTACTTC.

Only one count was recorded for this clone. The chain employs TRBV28 and TRBJ1-2; D perhaps matches TRBD1 (6 bases). The germline V and J ends were trimmed by 7 bases and 7 bases, with 19 bases remaining between them. Germline assignment: CDR1 MDHEN and CDR2 SYDVKM. The CDR3 has 14 amino acids. CDR3 DNA sequence: TGTGCCAGCACCACTCTTTCCCGGGACACTGGCTACACCTTC. It is translated as CASTTLSRDTGYTF.

The J gene is TRBJ2-1, the V gene TRBV5-1; D is perhaps TRBD2 (6 bases). CDR3 length equals 16 residues. Germline assignment: CDR1 SGHRS and CDR2 YFSETQ. V was trimmed by 4 bases and J by 3 bases, leaving 17 bases between them. The DNA of the CDR3 is TGCGCCAGCAGCCCGCGCTCCGGGGGAATCTACAATGAGCAGTTCTTC. It codes for CASSPRSGGIYNEQFF.

The chain recombines TRBV18 with TRBJ2-1; 9 bases line up with TRBD1. CDR1 is KGHSH, CDR2 LQKENI, per germline. Unmatched junction bases numbered 4, after V lost 3 bases and J lost 7 bases. The CDR3 is 14 residues long. The CDR3 spells CASSPTDRGNEQFF. The CDR3 nucleotides read TGTGCCAGCTCACCTACGGACAGGGGTAATGAGCAGTTCTTC.

The rearrangement links TRBV6-5 to TRBJ1-2; TRBD1 matches 7 bases. Trimming at V came to 6 bases and at J to 3 bases, leaving 7 bases not matched to a gene. This CDR3 is 14 amino acids long. Germline-derived CDR1 and CDR2 are MNHEY and SVGAGI. This CDR3 reads CASRETGVDYGYTF. Here the CDR3 DNA reads TGTGCCAGCAGGGAAACAGGGGTAGACTATGGCTACACCTTC.

This clone was seen a single time. The chain recombines TRBV7-9 with TRBJ2-5; maybe TRBD1 (6 bases). V was pared by 4 bases and J by 0 bases, with 9 bases between. There are 14 residues in the CDR3. The germline V gene has CDR1 SEHNR and CDR2 FQNEAQ (reference sequence). As DNA, the CDR3 is TGTGCCAGCAGCTCAGACAGGTACCAAGAGACCCAGTACTTC. Translation: CASSSDRYQETQYF.

This clone was observed a handful of times. The chain uses TRBV9 and TRBJ2-6, with TRBD1 matching over 8 bases. Germline CDR1 is SGDLS and CDR2 is YYNGEE. V lost 5 bases and J lost 1; bases outside the gene matches: 2. The CDR3 totals 15 residues. The CDR3 loop is CASRGDRSGANVLTF. The CDR3 nucleotides read TGTGCCAGCAGGGGGGACAGGTCTGGGGCCAACGTCCTGACTTTC. Based on the CDR3 plus reference TRBV9 and TRBJ2-6, the full variable domain is DSGVTQTPKHLITATGQRVTLRCSPRSGDLSVYWYQQSLDQGLQFLIQYYNGEERAKGNILERFSAQQFPDLHSELNLSSLELGDSALYFCASRGDRSGANVLTFGAGSRLTVL.

This chain connects TRBV29-1 to TRBJ1-2; tentatively, D is TRBD1 (5 bases). Germline CDR1 and CDR2: SQVTM and ANQGSEA. The CDR3 contains 13 residues. V was cut by 3 bases and J by 4 bases, with 12 bases left in between. The CDR3 sequence is CSVEGREGYGYTF. DNA of the CDR3: TGCAGCGTTGAGGGCAGGGAAGGCTATGGCTACACCTTC.

The chain employs TRBV28 and TRBJ1-2; possible D gene TRBD1, 5 bases. The CDR3 runs to 14 residues. Germline loops: CDR1 MDHEN, CDR2 SYDVKM. With 5 bases removed from V and 8 bases from J, the gap between germline ends came to 18 bases. CDR3 sequence (DNA): TGTGCCAGCAGTACAACAGGAGTCATAGTCGGCTACACCTTC. It encodes CASSTTGVIVGYTF.

V usage is TRBV5-1 and J usage is TRBJ2-7, with D perhaps matching TRBD2 (5 bases). The germline V gene has CDR1 SGHRS and CDR2 YFSETQ. V was shortened by 3 bases and J by 2 bases, with 9 bases between the two germline ends. The CDR3 extends over 13 amino acids. The DNA for the CDR3 is TGCGCCAGCAGCTCTCCGACTACCTACGAGCAGTACTTC. It is translated as CASSSPTTYEQYF.

The rearrangement joins TRBV7-3 to TRBJ2-7, with 9 bases that match TRBD2. The CDR3 sequence is 15 residues long. Trimming cost V 6 bases and J 0 bases; bases outside gene matches: 6. Germline V gene data show CDR1 as SGHTA and CDR2 as FQGTGA. The CDR3 nucleotides read TGTGCCAGCAGTTCAGCGGGAGGACCCTCCTACGAGCAGTACTTC. Amino acid sequence: CASSSAGGPSYEQYF.